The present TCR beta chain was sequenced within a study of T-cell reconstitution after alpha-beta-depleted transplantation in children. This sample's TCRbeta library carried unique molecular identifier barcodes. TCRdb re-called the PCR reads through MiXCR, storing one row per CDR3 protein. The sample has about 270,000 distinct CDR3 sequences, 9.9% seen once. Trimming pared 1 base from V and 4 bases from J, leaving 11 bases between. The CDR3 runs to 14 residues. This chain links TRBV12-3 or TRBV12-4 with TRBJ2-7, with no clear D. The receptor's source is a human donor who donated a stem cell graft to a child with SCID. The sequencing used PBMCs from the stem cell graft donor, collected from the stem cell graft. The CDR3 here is CASSLDRYAYEQYF. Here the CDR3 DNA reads TGTGCCAGCAGTTTAGATCGTTATGCTTACGAGCAGTACTTC.